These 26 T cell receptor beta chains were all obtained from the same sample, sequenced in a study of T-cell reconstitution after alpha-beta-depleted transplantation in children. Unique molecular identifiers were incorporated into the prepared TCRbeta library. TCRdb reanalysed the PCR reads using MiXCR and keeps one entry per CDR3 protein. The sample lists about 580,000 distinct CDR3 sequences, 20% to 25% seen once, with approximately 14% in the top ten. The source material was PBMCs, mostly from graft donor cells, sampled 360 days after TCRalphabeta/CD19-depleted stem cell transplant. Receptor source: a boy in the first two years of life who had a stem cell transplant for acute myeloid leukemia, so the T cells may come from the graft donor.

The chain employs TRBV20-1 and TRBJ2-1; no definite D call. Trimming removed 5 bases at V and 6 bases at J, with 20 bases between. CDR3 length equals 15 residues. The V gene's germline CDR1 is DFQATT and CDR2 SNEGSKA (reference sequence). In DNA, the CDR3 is TGCAGTGCTTCAATCCAACGGACGGCCCCCAATGAGCAGTTCTTC. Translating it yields CSASIQRTAPNEQFF.

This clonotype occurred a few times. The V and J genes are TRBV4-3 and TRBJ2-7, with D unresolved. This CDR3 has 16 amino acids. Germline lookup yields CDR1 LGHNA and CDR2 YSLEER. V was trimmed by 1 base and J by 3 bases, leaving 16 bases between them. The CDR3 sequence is CASSQGGPPKIYEQYF. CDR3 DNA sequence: TGCGCCAGCAGCCAAGGAGGCCCTCCGAAAATCTACGAGCAGTACTTC.

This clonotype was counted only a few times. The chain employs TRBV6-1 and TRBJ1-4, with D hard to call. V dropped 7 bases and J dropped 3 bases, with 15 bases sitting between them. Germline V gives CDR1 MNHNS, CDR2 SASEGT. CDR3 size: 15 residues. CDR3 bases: TGTGCCAGCAAACGAGTCCGTTCTGCTAATGAAAAACTGTTTTTT. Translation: CASKRVRSANEKLFF.

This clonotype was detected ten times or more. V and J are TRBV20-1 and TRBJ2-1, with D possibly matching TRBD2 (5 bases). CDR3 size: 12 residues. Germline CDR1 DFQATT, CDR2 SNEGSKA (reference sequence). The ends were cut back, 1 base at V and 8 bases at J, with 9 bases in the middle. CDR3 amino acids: CSARASLHEQFF. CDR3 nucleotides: TGCAGTGCTAGAGCTAGCCTACATGAGCAGTTCTTC.

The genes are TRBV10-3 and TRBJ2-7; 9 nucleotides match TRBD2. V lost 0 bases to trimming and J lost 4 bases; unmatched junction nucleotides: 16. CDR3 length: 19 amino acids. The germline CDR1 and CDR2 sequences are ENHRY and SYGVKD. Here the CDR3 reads CAISESMSGGGAKWYEQYV. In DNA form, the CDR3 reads TGTGCCATCAGTGAGTCGATGTCTGGCGGGGGGGCGAAATGGTACGAGCAGTACGTC.

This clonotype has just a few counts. CDR3 sequence reads: CASSYSRPGGFQETQYF. Written as DNA, the CDR3 is TGTGCCAGCAGTTACTCGAGGCCGGGGGGCTTCCAAGAGACCCAGTACTTC. The chain employs TRBV6-5 and TRBJ2-5; a possible D gene is TRBD2 (7 bases). Per germline, CDR1 MNHEY and CDR2 SVGAGI. V was pared by 0 bases and J by 1 base, with 15 bases between. The CDR3 extends over 17 amino acids.

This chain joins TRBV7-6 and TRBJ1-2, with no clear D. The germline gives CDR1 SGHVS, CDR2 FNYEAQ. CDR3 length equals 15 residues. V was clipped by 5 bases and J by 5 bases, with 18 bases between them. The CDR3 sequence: CASSPKTYRDYGYTF. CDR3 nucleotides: TGTGCCAGCAGCCCAAAGACTTACAGAGATTATGGCTACACCTTC.

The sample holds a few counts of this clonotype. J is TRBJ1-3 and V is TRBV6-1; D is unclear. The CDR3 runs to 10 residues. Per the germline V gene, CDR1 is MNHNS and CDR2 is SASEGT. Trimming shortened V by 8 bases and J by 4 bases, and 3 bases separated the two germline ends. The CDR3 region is CASGGNTIYF. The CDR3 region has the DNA TGTGCCAGCGGGGGAAACACCATATATTTT.

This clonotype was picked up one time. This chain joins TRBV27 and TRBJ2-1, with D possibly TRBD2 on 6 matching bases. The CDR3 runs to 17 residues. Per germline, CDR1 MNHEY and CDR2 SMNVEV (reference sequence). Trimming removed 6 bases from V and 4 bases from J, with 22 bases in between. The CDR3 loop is CASRPGLIVPPYNEQFF. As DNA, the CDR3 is TGTGCCAGCAGACCGGGACTTATAGTTCCCCCTTACAATGAGCAGTTCTTC.

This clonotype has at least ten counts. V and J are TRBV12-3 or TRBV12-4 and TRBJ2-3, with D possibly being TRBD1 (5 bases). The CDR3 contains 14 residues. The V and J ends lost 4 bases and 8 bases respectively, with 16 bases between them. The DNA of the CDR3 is TGTGCCAGCAGTTCCATGGGGCGGCGAGGTACGCAGTATTTT. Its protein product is CASSSMGRRGTQYF.

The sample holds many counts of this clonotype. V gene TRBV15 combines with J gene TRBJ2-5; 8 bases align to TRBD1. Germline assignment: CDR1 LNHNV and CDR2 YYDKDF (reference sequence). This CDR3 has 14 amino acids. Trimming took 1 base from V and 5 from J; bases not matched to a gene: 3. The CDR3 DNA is TGTGCCACCAGCAGAGGACAGGGGAGGGAGACCCAGTACTTC. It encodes CATSRGQGRETQYF.

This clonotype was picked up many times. CDR3: CASSIQGGAENTEAFF. The CDR3 region has the DNA TGTGCCAGTAGTATTCAGGGGGGCGCGGAGAACACTGAAGCTTTCTTT. The rearrangement uses TRBV19 and TRBJ1-1; TRBD1 agrees at 7 bases. The CDR3 contains 16 residues. The V and J ends lost 3 bases and 1 base, in that order; junction bases with no gene match: 8. The germline CDR1 and CDR2 sequences are LNHDA and SQIVND (reference sequence).

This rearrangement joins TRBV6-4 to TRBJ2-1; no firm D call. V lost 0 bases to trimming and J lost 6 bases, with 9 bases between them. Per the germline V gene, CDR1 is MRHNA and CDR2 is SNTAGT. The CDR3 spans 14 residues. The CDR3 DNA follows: TGTGCCAGCAGTGACTCACAGAGATCCAATGAGCAGTTCTTC. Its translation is CASSDSQRSNEQFF.

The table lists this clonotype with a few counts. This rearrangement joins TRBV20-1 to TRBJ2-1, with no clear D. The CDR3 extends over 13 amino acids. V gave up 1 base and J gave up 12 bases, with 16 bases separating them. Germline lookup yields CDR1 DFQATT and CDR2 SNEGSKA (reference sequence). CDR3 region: CSARGKNGLMQFF. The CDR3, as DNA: TGCAGTGCTAGAGGTAAGAATGGCCTTATGCAGTTCTTC.

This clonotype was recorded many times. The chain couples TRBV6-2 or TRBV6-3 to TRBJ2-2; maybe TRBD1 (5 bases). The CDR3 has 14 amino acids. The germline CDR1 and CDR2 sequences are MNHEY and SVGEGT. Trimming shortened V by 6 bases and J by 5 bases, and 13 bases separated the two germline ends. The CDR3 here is CASRSTHRTGELFF. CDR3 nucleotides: TGTGCCAGCAGATCCACTCACAGGACCGGGGAGCTGTTTTTT.

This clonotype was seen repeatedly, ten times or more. CDR3 nucleotide sequence: TGTGCCAGCCGGAACGGGGGGGCCTACGAGCAGTACGTC. Protein product: CASRNGGAYEQYV. The rearrangement joins TRBV5-6 to TRBJ2-7, with TRBD2 matching over 8 bases. Germline loops: CDR1 SGHDT, CDR2 YYEEEE. There are 13 residues in the CDR3. Trimming took 7 bases from V and 2 from J; bases not matched to a gene: 5.

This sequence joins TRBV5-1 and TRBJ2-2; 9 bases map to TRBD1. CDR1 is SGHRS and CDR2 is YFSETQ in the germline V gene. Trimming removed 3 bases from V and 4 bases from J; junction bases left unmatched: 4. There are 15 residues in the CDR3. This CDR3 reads CASSYNRGRTGELFF. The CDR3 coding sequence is TGCGCCAGCAGCTACAACAGGGGGCGCACCGGGGAGCTGTTTTTT.

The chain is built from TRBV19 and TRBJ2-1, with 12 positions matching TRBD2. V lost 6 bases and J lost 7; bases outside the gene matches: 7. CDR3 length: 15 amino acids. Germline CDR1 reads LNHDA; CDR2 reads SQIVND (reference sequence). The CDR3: CASSRTSGGRNEQFF. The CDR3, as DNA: TGTGCCAGTAGCCGTACTAGCGGGGGGAGGAATGAGCAGTTCTTC. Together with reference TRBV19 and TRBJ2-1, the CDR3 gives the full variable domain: DGGITQSPKYLFRKEGQNVTLSCEQNLNHDAMYWYRQDPGQGLRLIYYSQIVNDFQKGDIAEGYSVSREKKESFPLTVTSAQKNPTAFYLCASSRTSGGRNEQFFGPGTRLTVL.

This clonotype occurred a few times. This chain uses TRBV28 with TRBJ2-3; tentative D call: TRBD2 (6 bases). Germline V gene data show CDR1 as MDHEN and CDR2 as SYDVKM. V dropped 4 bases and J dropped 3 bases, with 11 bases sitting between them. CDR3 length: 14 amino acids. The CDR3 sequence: CASSYRGTTDTQYF. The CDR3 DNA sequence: TGTGCCAGCAGTTACCGGGGGACTACAGATACGCAGTATTTT.

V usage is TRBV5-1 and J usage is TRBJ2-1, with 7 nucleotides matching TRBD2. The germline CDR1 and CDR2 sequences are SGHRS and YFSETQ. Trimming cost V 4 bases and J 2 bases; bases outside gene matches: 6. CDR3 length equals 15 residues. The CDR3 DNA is TGCGCCAGCAGCCGGGACTACCGCGCCTACAATGAGCAGTTCTTC. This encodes CASSRDYRAYNEQFF. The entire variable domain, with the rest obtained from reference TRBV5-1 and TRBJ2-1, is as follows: KAGVTQTPRYLIKTRGQQVTLSCSPISGHRSVSWYQQTPGQGLQFLFEYFSETQRNKGNFPGRFSGRQFSNSRSEMNVSTLELGDSALYLCASSRDYRAYNEQFFGPGTRLTVL.

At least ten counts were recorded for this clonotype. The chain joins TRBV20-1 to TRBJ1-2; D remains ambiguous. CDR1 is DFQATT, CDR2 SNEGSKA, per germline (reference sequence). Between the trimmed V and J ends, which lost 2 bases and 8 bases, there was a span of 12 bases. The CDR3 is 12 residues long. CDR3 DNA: TGCAGTGCTAGACAGCCTTATGACGGCTACACCTTC. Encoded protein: CSARQPYDGYTF.

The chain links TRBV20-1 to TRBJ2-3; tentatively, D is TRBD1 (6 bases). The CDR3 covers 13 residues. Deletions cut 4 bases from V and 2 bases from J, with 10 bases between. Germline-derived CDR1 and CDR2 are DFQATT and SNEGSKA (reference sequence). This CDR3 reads CSATGQSTDTQYF. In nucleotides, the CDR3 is TGCAGTGCTACAGGACAGTCCACAGATACGCAGTATTTT.

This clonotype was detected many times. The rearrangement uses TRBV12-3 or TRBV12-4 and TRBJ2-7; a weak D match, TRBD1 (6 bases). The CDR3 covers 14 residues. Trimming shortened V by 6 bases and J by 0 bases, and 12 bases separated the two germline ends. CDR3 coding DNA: TGTGCCAGCAGCATCCAGGGGACCTCCTACGAGCAGTACTTC. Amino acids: CASSIQGTSYEQYF.

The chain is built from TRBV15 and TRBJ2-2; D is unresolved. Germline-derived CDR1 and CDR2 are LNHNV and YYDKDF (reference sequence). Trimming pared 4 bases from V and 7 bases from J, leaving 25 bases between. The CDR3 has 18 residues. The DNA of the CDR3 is TGTGCCACCAGCACGCGAATTGTGGATAGAGGAAACGACGGGGAGCTGTTTTTT. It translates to CATSTRIVDRGNDGELFF.

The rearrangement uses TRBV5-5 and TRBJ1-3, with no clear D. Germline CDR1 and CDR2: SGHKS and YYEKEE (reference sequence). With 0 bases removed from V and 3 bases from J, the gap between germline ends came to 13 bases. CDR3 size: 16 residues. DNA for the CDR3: TGTGCCAGCAGCTTGGGCCCGGGTATGAGTGGAAACACCATATATTTT. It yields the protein CASSLGPGMSGNTIYF. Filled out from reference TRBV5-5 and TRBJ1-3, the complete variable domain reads DAGVTQSPTHLIKTRGQQVTLRCSPISGHKSVSWYQQVLGQGPQFIFQYYEKEERGRGNFPDRFSARQFPNYSSELNVNALLLGDSALYLCASSLGPGMSGNTIYFGEGSWLTVV.

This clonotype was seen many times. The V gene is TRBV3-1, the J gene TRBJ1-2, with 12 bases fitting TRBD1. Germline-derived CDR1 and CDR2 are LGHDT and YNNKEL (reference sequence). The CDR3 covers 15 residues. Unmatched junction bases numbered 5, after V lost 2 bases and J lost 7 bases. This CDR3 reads CASSQRRDRGPGYTF. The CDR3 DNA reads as TGTGCCAGCAGCCAACGCCGGGACAGGGGGCCTGGCTACACCTTC.